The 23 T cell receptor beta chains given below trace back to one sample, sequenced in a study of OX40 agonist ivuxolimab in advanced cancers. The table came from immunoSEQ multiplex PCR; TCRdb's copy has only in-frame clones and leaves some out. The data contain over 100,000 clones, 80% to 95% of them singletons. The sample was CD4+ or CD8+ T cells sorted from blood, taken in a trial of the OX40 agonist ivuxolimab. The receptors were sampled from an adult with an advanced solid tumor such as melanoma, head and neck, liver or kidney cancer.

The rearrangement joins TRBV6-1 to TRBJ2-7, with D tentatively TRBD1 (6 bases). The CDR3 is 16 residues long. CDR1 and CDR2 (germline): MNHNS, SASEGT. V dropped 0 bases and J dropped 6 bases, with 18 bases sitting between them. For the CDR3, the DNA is TGTGCCAGCAGTGAAGCGCACGAGGCAATAGGGGGCGAGCAGTACTTC. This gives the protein CASSEAHEAIGGEQYF.

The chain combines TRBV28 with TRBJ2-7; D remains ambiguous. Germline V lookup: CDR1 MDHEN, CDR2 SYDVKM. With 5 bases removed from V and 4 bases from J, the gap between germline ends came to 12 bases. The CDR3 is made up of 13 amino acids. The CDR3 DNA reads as TGTGCCAGCAGTCTTCACTCCGAATACGAGCAGTACTTC. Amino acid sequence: CASSLHSEYEQYF.

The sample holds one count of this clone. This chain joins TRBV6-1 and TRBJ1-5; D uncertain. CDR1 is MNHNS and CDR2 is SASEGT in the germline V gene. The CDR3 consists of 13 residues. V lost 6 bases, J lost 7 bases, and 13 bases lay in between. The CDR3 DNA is TGTGCCAGCAGCGACGTCCCGGGGCAGCCCCAGCATTTT. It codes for CASSDVPGQPQHF.

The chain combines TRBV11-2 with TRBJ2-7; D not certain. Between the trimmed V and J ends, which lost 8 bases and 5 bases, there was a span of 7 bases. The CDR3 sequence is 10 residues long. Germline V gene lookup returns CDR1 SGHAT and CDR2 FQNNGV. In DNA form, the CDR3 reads TGTGCCAGCCGAGGAGACGAGCAGTACTTC. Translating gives CASRGDEQYF.

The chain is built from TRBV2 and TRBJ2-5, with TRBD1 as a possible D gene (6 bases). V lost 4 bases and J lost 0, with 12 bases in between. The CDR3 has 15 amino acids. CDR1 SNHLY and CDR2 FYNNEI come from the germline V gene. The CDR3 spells CASSVQGINQETQYF. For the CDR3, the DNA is TGTGCCAGCAGTGTACAGGGCATCAACCAAGAGACCCAGTACTTC.

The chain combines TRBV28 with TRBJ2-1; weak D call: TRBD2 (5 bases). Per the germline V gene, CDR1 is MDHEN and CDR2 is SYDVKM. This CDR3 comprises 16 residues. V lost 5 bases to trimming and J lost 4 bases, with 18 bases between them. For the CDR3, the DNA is TGTGCCAGCAGTGCTATGTCTACGGGGTTTTACAATGAGCAGTTCTTC. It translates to CASSAMSTGFYNEQFF.

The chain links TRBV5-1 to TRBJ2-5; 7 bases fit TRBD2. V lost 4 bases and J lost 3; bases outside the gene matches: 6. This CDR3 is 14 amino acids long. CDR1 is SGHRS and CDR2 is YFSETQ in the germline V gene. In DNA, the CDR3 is TGCGCCAGCAGCATAACTAGCGTAGAAGAGACCCAGTACTTC. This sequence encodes CASSITSVEETQYF.

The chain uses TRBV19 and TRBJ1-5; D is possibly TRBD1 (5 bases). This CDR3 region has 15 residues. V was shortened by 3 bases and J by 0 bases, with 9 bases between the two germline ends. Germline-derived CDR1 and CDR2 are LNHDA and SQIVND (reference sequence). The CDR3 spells CASSMIRDSNQPQHF. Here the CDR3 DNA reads TGTGCCAGTAGTATGATCAGGGATAGCAATCAGCCCCAGCATTTT.

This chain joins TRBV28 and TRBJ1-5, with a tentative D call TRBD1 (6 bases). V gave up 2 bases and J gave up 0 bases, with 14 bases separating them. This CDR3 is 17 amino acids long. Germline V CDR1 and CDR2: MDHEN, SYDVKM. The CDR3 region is CASSLPQGPGSNQPQHF. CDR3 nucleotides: TGTGCCAGCAGTTTACCACAGGGCCCTGGTAGCAATCAGCCCCAGCATTTT.

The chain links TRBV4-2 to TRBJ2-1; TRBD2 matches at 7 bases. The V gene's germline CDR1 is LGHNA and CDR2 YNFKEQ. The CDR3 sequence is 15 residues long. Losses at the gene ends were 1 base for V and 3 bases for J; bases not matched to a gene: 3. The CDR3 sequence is CASSQVAGDYNEQFF. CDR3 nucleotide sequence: TGTGCCAGCAGCCAAGTCGCGGGGGACTACAATGAGCAGTTCTTC.

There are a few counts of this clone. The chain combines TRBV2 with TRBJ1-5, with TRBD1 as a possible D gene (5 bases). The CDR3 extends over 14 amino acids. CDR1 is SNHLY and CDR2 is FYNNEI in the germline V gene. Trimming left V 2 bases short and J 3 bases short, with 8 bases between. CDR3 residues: CASSETGFNQPQHF. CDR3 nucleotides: TGTGCCAGCAGTGAAACAGGTTTCAATCAGCCCCAGCATTTT.

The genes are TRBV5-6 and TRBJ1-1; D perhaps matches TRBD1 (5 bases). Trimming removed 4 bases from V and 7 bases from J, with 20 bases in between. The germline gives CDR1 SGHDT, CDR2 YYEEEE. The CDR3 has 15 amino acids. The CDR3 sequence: CASSPGSRAPGEAFF. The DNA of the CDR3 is TGTGCCAGCAGCCCAGGATCCAGGGCCCCTGGTGAAGCTTTCTTT. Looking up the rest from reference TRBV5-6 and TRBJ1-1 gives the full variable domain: DAGVTQSPTHLIKTRGQQVTLRCSPKSGHDTVSWYQQALGQGPQFIFQYYEEEERQRGNFPDRFSGHQFPNYSSELNVNALLLGDSALYLCASSPGSRAPGEAFFGQGTRLTVV.

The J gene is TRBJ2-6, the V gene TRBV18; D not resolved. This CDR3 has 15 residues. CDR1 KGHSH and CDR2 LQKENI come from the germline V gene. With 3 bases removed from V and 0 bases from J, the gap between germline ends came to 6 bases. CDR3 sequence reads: CASSPSNSGANVLTF. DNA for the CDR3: TGTGCCAGCTCACCTAGCAACTCTGGGGCCAACGTCCTGACTTTC.

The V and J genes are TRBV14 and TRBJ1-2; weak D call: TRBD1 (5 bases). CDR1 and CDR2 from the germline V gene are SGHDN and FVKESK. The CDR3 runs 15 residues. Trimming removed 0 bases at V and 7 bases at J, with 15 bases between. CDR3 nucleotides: TGTGCCAGCAGCCAAGAAAACATCCAAAGGGGTGGCTACACCTTC. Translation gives CASSQENIQRGGYTF.

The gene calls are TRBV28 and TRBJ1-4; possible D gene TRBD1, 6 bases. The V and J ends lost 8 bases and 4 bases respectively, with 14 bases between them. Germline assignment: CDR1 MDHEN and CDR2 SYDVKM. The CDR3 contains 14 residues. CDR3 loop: CASAQGQVNEKLFF. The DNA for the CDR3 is TGTGCCAGCGCGCAGGGGCAGGTTAATGAAAAACTGTTTTTT.

The CDR3 DNA is TGCGCCAGCAGCCAATCCGCAGCGGGAGGGTCGGGTGAGCAGTTCTTC. This translates into CASSQSAAGGSGEQFF. The rearrangement uses TRBV4-3 and TRBJ2-1, with 10 bases identical to TRBD2. CDR1 and CDR2 from the germline V gene are LGHNA and YSLEER. Unmatched junction bases numbered 10, after V lost 2 bases and J lost 9 bases. This CDR3 comprises 16 residues.

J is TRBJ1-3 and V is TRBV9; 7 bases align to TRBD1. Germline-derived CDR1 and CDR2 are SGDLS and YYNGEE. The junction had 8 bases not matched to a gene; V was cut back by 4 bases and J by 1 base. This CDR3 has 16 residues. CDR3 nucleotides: TGTGCCAGCAGCCTCCGGACAGGCTTTTCTGGAAACACCATATATTTT. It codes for CASSLRTGFSGNTIYF.

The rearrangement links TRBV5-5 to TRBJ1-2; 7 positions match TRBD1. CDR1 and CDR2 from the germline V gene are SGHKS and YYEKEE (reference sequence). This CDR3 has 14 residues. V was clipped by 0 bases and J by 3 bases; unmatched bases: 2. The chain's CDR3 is CASSLAGQDYGYTF. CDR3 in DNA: TGTGCCAGCAGCTTGGCCGGACAGGACTATGGCTACACCTTC.

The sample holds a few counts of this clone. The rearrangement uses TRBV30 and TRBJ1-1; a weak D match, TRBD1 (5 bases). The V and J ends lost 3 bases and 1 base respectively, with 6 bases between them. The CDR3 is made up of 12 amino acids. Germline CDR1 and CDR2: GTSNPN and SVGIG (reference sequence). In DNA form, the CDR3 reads TGTGCCTGGAGAGGGGAGAACACTGAAGCTTTCTTT. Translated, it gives CAWRGENTEAFF.

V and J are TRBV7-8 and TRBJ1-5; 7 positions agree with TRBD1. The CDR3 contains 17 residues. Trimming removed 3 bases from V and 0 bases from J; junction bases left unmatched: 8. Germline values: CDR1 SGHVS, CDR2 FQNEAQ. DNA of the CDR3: TGTGCCAGCAGCTTCATCGCGGGACAGTATAGCAATCAGCCCCAGCATTTT. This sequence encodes CASSFIAGQYSNQPQHF.

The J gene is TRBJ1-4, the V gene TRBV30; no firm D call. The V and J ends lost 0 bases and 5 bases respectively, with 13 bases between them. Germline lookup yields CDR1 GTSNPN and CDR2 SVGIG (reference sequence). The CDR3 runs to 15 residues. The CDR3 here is CAWSVTDRLNEKLFF. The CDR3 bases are TGTGCCTGGAGTGTAACCGACCGCCTCAATGAAAAACTGTTTTTT.

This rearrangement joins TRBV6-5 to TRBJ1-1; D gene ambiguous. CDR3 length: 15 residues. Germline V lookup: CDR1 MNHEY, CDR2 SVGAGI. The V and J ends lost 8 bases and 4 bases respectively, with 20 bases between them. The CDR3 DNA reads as TGTGCCAGCGTGCCTCCGGGGAGATCTGCCACTGAAGCTTTCTTT. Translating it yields CASVPPGRSATEAFF.

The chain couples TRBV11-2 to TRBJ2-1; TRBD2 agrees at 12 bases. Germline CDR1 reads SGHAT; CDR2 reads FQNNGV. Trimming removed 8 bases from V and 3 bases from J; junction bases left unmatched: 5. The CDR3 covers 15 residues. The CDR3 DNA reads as TGTGCCAGCGGCCAGGGACTAGCGGGCTACAATGAGCAGTTCTTC. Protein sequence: CASGQGLAGYNEQFF.